These T cell receptor beta chains were read from a single sample in a study of blood T cell repertoires in COVID-19. The data were produced by immunoSEQ multiplex PCR, yet TCRdb's version contains in-frame clones alone and is incomplete. Altogether some 270,000 clones are present, 80% to 90% being singletons, with the ten largest covering over 3.5%. The sequenced sample was PBMCs or T cells enriched from blood (not recorded which). These TCRs come from a woman aged 25 to 39 with acute COVID-19. Both conserved end residues are part of each CDR3. Each record gives: D gene, clone size, J gene, V gene, CDR3 protein, CDR3 DNA. D genes are given only for firm matches. Clone size is given for some rows only: seen once, a few or many times, or a class if the clone is expanded.

>TRBD2|-|TRBJ2-2|TRBV18
CASSPPAGGPNTGELFF
TGTGCCAGCTCACCGCCCGCGGGGGGTCCCAACACCGGGGAGCTGTTTTTT
>TRBD2|-|TRBJ2-5|TRBV5-4
CASSGPSGSLETQYF
TGTGCCAGCAGCGGACCTAGCGGGAGTTTAGAGACCCAGTACTTC
>TRBD1|once|TRBJ2-1|TRBV18
CASSPGDRADEQFF
TGTGCCAGCTCACCCGGAGACAGGGCCGATGAGCAGTTCTTC
>-|-|TRBJ2-6|TRBV6-5
CASTSVGANVLTF
TGTGCCAGCACGTCGGTGGGGGCCAACGTCCTGACTTTC
>TRBD1|-|TRBJ1-5|TRBV20-1
CSASGTGGNQPQHF
TGCAGTGCTAGTGGGACAGGCGGCAATCAGCCCCAGCATTTT
>-|-|TRBJ1-4|TRBV28
CASSLAGFGEKLFF
TGTGCCAGCTCACTTGCAGGGTTCGGTGAAAAACTGTTTTTT
>-|-|TRBJ2-1|TRBV2
CASSGYERFYNEQFF
TGTGCCAGCAGTGGGTACGAGCGGTTCTACAATGAGCAGTTCTTC
>TRBD1|-|TRBJ1-5|TRBV5-1
CASSEDRVGGSNQPQHF
TGCGCCAGCAGCGAGGACAGGGTGGGGGGCAGCAATCAGCCCCAGCATTTT
>-|-|TRBJ2-3|TRBV28
CASAELSPDTQYF
TGTGCCAGCGCGGAACTAAGCCCAGATACGCAGTATTTT
>-|-|TRBJ2-1|TRBV20-1
CSASKSIGGEQFF
TGCAGTGCTAGTAAATCGATAGGGGGTGAGCAGTTCTTC
>TRBD1|-|TRBJ2-7|TRBV28
CASSSPQGVDYEQYF
TGTGCCAGCAGTTCCCCTCAGGGGGTGGACTACGAGCAGTACTTC
>-|-|TRBJ1-1|TRBV7-9
CASGGNTEAFF
TGTGCCAGCGGAGGCAACACTGAAGCTTTCTTT
>TRBD2|-|TRBJ2-1|TRBV18
CASSPGGSSYNEQFF
TGTGCCAGCTCACCGGGCGGGAGCTCCTACAATGAGCAGTTCTTC
>-|-|TRBJ1-1|TRBV9
CASSATAYTAGNTEAFF
TGTGCCAGCAGCGCGACCGCTTACACCGCGGGGAACACTGAAGCTTTCTTT
>TRBD1|-|TRBJ1-3|TRBV30
CASRKAGGTGNTIYF
TGTGCCTCCCGAAAGGCAGGGGGAACTGGAAACACCATATATTTT
>-|-|TRBJ1-5|TRBV3-1/TRBV3-2
CASSQDMYQPQHF
TGTGCCAGCAGCCAAGATATGTATCAGCCCCAGCATTTT
>-|-|TRBJ1-1|TRBV19
CASSIGLPNTEAFF
TGTGCCAGTAGTATAGGGCTCCCGAACACTGAAGCTTTCTTT
>-|-|TRBJ2-5|TRBV21-1
CASSKEVPVGTGREQETQYF
TGTGCCAGCAGCAAAGAAGTTCCCGTAGGGACAGGGAGGGAACAAGAGACCCAGTACTTC
>-|-|TRBJ2-7|TRBV7-9
CASSLSGTYEQYF
TGTGCCAGCAGCCTTTCCGGGACCTACGAGCAGTACTTC
>-|-|TRBJ1-6|TRBV11-2
CASSTGNSPLHF
TGTGCCAGCAGCACAGGGAATTCACCCCTCCACTTT
>TRBD1|-|TRBJ2-4|TRBV3-1/TRBV3-2
CASSSGTGGVAKNIQYF
TGTGCCAGCAGCTCCGGGACAGGGGGCGTTGCCAAAAACATTCAGTACTTC
>-|-|TRBJ2-3|TRBV10-1
CASARESTDTQYF
TGCGCCAGCGCCCGGGAAAGCACAGATACGCAGTATTTT
>TRBD2|-|TRBJ2-3|TRBV7-3
CASSSTSGVTDTQYF
TGTGCCAGCAGCTCGACTAGCGGAGTGACAGATACGCAGTATTTT
>TRBD1|-|TRBJ2-7|TRBV19
CASSTEQGAWEQYF
TGTGCCAGTAGCACCGAACAGGGGGCATGGGAGCAGTACTTC
>TRBD1|few|TRBJ2-1|TRBV4-2
CASSQVTQGASSYEQFF
TGTGCCAGCAGCCAAGTAACACAGGGGGCTTCTTCCTATGAGCAGTTCTTC
>-|-|TRBJ2-5|TRBV11-3
CASSLGPAETQYF
TGTGCCAGCAGCTTAGGTCCAGCGGAGACCCAGTACTTC
>-|-|TRBJ2-6|TRBV19
CASSTPTWFSGANVLTF
TGTGCCAGTAGCACCCCAACTTGGTTCTCTGGGGCCAACGTCCTGACTTTC
>-|-|TRBJ2-3|TRBV7-9
CASTPLDYTRHTDTQYF
TGTGCCAGCACCCCCCTCGATTACACGAGACACACAGATACGCAGTATTTT
>TRBD2|-|TRBJ2-1|TRBV24-1
CATSDPGTSPHNEQFF
TGTGCCACCAGTGACCCCGGGACTAGTCCCCACAATGAGCAGTTCTTC
>TRBD1|many|TRBJ2-7|TRBV24-1
CATLTFSCRQGGYEQYF
TGTGCCACGCTCACCTTCAGCTGTCGACAGGGGGGCTACGAGCAGTACTTC
>TRBD2|-|TRBJ2-3|TRBV4-1
CASSQGGAGSTDTQYF
TGCGCCAGCAGCCAAGGTGGAGCGGGAAGCACAGATACGCAGTATTTT
>TRBD1|-|TRBJ2-7|TRBV15
CATSFDRGLVDEQYF
TGTGCCACCAGCTTCGACAGGGGTCTTGTGGACGAGCAGTACTTC
>-|-|TRBJ1-1|TRBV9
CASSVDPGQNTEAFF
TGTGCCAGCAGCGTAGACCCAGGACAGAACACTGAAGCTTTCTTT
>TRBD1|-|TRBJ1-2|TRBV18
CASSPPDREIGGYTF
TGTGCCAGCTCACCACCGGACAGGGAAATAGGCGGCTACACCTTC
>TRBD1|-|TRBJ2-5|TRBV30
CAWSIGQGGGAQYF
TGTGCCTGGAGCATCGGACAGGGAGGTGGGGCCCAGTACTTC
>-|-|TRBJ2-3|TRBV24-1
CATSWTGKADTQYF
TGTGCCACCAGCTGGACGGGGAAGGCAGATACGCAGTATTTT
>-|few|TRBJ2-1|TRBV28
CASSLTGNEQFF
TGTGCCAGCAGCCTCACAGGGAATGAGCAGTTCTTC
>TRBD1|few|TRBJ1-1|TRBV2
CASSENRGRMNTEAFF
TGTGCCAGCAGTGAGAACAGGGGGCGCATGAACACTGAAGCTTTCTTT
>-|-|TRBJ1-1|TRBV24-1
CATSGRGDTEAFF
TGTGCCACCAGCGGGCGGGGGGACACTGAAGCTTTCTTT
>TRBD2|-|TRBJ2-3|TRBV19
CASSWTSGSTDTQYF
TGTGCCAGTAGTTGGACTAGCGGGAGCACAGATACGCAGTATTTT
>-|once|TRBJ1-5|TRBV11-2
CASSLGQTQPQHF
TGTGCCAGCAGCTTAGGACAGACTCAGCCCCAGCATTTT
>TRBD1|once|TRBJ2-1|TRBV19
CASSIHRDRGLNEQFF
TGTGCCAGTAGTATCCACCGGGACAGGGGCCTGAATGAGCAGTTCTTC
>-|-|TRBJ1-5|TRBV7-2
CASSTAGRANQPQHF
TGTGCCAGCAGCACCGCCGGGAGGGCCAATCAGCCCCAGCATTTT
>TRBD2|-|TRBJ2-7|TRBV28
CASSLGTAREGYEQYF
TGTGCCAGCAGTTTGGGGACGGCCAGGGAGGGCTACGAGCAGTACTTC
>-|once|TRBJ1-3|TRBV3-1/TRBV3-2
CASSRELFSGNTIYF
TGTGCCAGCAGCCGAGAACTATTCTCTGGAAACACCATATATTTT
>-|-|TRBJ2-7|TRBV10-3
CAISESRAKGLHYEQYF
TGTGCCATCAGTGAGTCGAGAGCAAAGGGGTTACACTACGAGCAGTACTTC